Each of the 27 T cell receptor beta chains below was sequenced from the same sample in a study of blood T cell repertoires in COVID-19. Only in-frame clones appear in the TCRdb table, and some are missing; sequencing was by immunoSEQ multiplex PCR. The sample yields about 240,000 clones, roughly nine tenths seen once. Sample: peripheral blood. Receptor source: a woman aged 45-65 years with COVID-19, enrolled during active disease.

V is TRBV11-2 and J is TRBJ2-4, with 12 positions matching TRBD2. The J segment lost 1 base and the V segment lost 5 bases, leaving 6 bases of the junction unmatched. Germline values: CDR1 SGHAT, CDR2 FQNNGV. The CDR3 length is 17 residues. The CDR3 coding sequence is TGTGCCAGCAGCACGCTAGCGGGGGGGCCGGCCAAAAACATTCAGTACTTC. Amino acid sequence: CASSTLAGGPAKNIQYF.

This clone has more than one count but fewer than ten. V is TRBV19 and J is TRBJ1-6; no firm D call. Germline V gene sequence: CDR1 LNHDA, CDR2 SQIVND (reference sequence). This CDR3 is built from 13 residues. With 0 bases removed from V and 10 bases from J, the gap between germline ends came to 7 bases. The CDR3: CASSIDTRSPLHF. For the CDR3, the DNA is TGTGCCAGTAGTATAGACACGAGGTCACCCCTCCACTTT.

V is TRBV5-6 and J is TRBJ1-5, with D unresolved. CDR3 size: 14 residues. V gave up 3 bases and J gave up 2 bases, with 9 bases separating them. From germline, CDR1 is SGHDT and CDR2 YYEEEE. Here the CDR3 reads CASSSRRGNQPQHF. The DNA of the CDR3 is TGTGCCAGCAGCTCCCGCCGAGGCAATCAGCCCCAGCATTTT. The entire variable domain, with the rest obtained from reference TRBV5-6 and TRBJ1-5, is as follows: DAGVTQSPTHLIKTRGQQVTLRCSPKSGHDTVSWYQQALGQGPQFIFQYYEEEERQRGNFPDRFSGHQFPNYSSELNVNALLLGDSALYLCASSSRRGNQPQHFGDGTRLSIL.

This clone was seen a single time. This CDR3 is CASRGGGYPQETQYF. In DNA form, the CDR3 reads TGTGCCTCCCGGGGCGGGGGGTATCCACAAGAGACCCAGTACTTC. The gene calls are TRBV30 and TRBJ2-5, with TRBD2 identical over 8 bases. V was clipped by 7 bases and J by 2 bases; unmatched bases: 12. From germline, CDR1 is GTSNPN and CDR2 SVGIG (reference sequence). The CDR3 sequence is 15 residues long.

CDR3 sequence (DNA): TGTGCCAGCAGTTTCCCTCGACTAGCGGGGGACTACAATGAGCAGTTCTTC. Its protein is CASSFPRLAGDYNEQFF. The V call is TRBV28, the J call TRBJ2-1; 12 bases are a match to TRBD2. The CDR3 covers 17 residues. After removal of 3 bases from V and 3 bases from J, the junction contained 6 bases not matched to a gene. Germline V gene lookup returns CDR1 MDHEN and CDR2 SYDVKM.

The chain has TRBV3-1 (or the pseudogene TRBV3-2) and TRBJ2-6; TRBD1 aligns across 8 bases. This CDR3 region has 17 residues. CDR1 is LGHDT, CDR2 YNNKEL, per germline (reference sequence). J gave up 0 bases and V 4 bases, and 5 bases lay outside the gene matches. This chain's CDR3 is CASSRGTGLSGANVLTF. CDR3 nucleotide sequence: TGTGCCAGCAGCCGGGGGACAGGCCTCTCTGGGGCCAACGTCCTGACTTTC.

The J gene is TRBJ2-2, the V gene TRBV13; maybe TRBD2 (7 bases). Trimming took off 6 bases at V and 3 bases at J, with 11 bases between the two ends. This CDR3 region has 14 residues. Germline lookup yields CDR1 PRHDT and CDR2 FYEKMQ (reference sequence). The CDR3 DNA reads TGTGCCAGCAGGAAGGGGGGGGACACCGGGGAGCTGTTTTTT. Protein: CASRKGGDTGELFF.

The CDR3, as DNA: TGTGCCAGCAGTTACTCGAACTCCTTGGAGCTGTTTTTT. Translating gives CASSYSNSLELFF. The chain uses TRBV6-5 and TRBJ2-2; unclear D gene. The CDR3 length is 13 residues. Germline CDR1 reads MNHEY; CDR2 reads SVGAGI. With 0 bases removed from V and 10 bases from J, the gap between germline ends came to 9 bases.

This clone was recorded once. The V and J genes are TRBV2 and TRBJ2-3; 14 bases align to TRBD2. The V gene's germline CDR1 is SNHLY and CDR2 FYNNEI. CDR3 length equals 19 residues. Unmatched junction bases numbered 16, after V lost 7 bases and J lost 4 bases. CDR3 bases: TGTGCCAGCACCTCTGCCCAGGGACTAGCGGGGGTGGGGGCAGATACGCAGTATTTT. Its protein product is CASTSAQGLAGVGADTQYF.

The rearrangement uses TRBV13 and TRBJ2-2; tentative D call: TRBD1 (6 bases). The CDR3 is 16 amino acids. CDR1 PRHDT and CDR2 FYEKMQ come from the germline V gene (reference sequence). V lost 4 bases to trimming and J lost 2 bases, with 14 bases between them. CDR3 in DNA: TGTGCCAGCAGCTCCAGGGGAGTCAGTAACACCGGGGAGCTGTTTTTT. Amino acids: CASSSRGVSNTGELFF.

This chain links TRBV9 with TRBJ2-1; D gene unclear. V lost 1 base, J lost 2 bases, and 7 bases lay in between. Germline CDR1 reads SGDLS; CDR2 reads YYNGEE. This CDR3 is 14 amino acids long. CDR3 sequence: CASSVPTPYNEQFF. The DNA for the CDR3 is TGTGCCAGCAGCGTACCGACTCCCTACAATGAGCAGTTCTTC.

The chain employs TRBV5-6 and TRBJ2-7; D gene ambiguous. V was shortened by 1 base and J by 2 bases, with 10 bases between the two germline ends. Germline CDR1 SGHDT, CDR2 YYEEEE. The CDR3 is 14 residues long. The CDR3 reads CASSLSHIPYEQYV. In DNA form, the CDR3 reads TGTGCCAGCAGCTTGAGCCATATTCCCTACGAGCAGTACGTC.

J is TRBJ1-5 and V is TRBV16; D possibly corresponds to TRBD1 (5 bases). The CDR3 is 15 residues long. The germline V and J ends were trimmed by 5 bases and 2 bases, with 13 bases remaining between them. Germline V gene lookup returns CDR1 KGHSY and CDR2 FQNENV. The CDR3 is CASSFTGSGNQPQHF. CDR3 bases: TGTGCCAGCAGCTTCACAGGTTCGGGCAATCAGCCCCAGCATTTT.

This chain links TRBV5-1 with TRBJ2-1, with 10 bases that match TRBD2. The germline V gene has CDR1 SGHRS and CDR2 YFSETQ. With V trimmed by 3 bases and J by 10 bases, 13 bases remained unmatched. The CDR3 consists of 16 residues. CDR3 DNA sequence: TGCGCCAGCAGCTCCCGGGTAGCGGGGGGCCGAGGGGAGCAGTTCTTC. This sequence encodes CASSSRVAGGRGEQFF. Full variable domain (rest looked up from reference TRBV5-1 and TRBJ2-1): KAGVTQTPRYLIKTRGQQVTLSCSPISGHRSVSWYQQTPGQGLQFLFEYFSETQRNKGNFPGRFSGRQFSNSRSEMNVSTLELGDSALYLCASSSRVAGGRGEQFFGPGTRLTVL.

The rearrangement uses TRBV24-1 and TRBJ2-5, with D possibly TRBD2 on 6 matching bases. The CDR3 loop spans 15 amino acids. Per germline, CDR1 KGHDR and CDR2 SFDVKD. V was cut by 6 bases and J by 3 bases, with 16 bases left in between. Here the CDR3 DNA reads TGTGCCACCAGTCAGATTGGGACTCAAGAAGAGACCCAGTACTTC. Protein: CATSQIGTQEETQYF.

This clone came up a few times. J is TRBJ1-5 and V is TRBV4-1; 8 positions match TRBD1. The V and J ends lost 3 bases and 3 bases, in that order; junction bases with no gene match: 4. The CDR3 consists of 15 residues. Germline V gene data show CDR1 as MGHRA and CDR2 as YSYEKL. The CDR3 bases are TGCGCCAGCAGCCATCACAGGGGGAACAATCAGCCCCAGCATTTT. Translating gives CASSHHRGNNQPQHF.

The chain joins TRBV7-2 to TRBJ2-3; 11 nucleotides agree with TRBD2. The CDR3 has 16 amino acids. CDR1 and CDR2 (germline): SGHTA, FQGNSA. Trimming removed 4 bases from V and 5 bases from J; junction bases left unmatched: 8. The CDR3 protein is CASSSKRGLAVDTQYF. CDR3 sequence (DNA): TGTGCCAGCAGCTCGAAGAGGGGACTAGCGGTAGATACGCAGTATTTT.

The V call is TRBV6-5, the J call TRBJ1-5; a weak D match, TRBD1 (6 bases). The V and J ends lost 6 bases and 5 bases respectively, with 14 bases between them. The CDR3 contains 14 residues. Germline loops: CDR1 MNHEY, CDR2 SVGAGI. DNA for the CDR3: TGTGCCAGCAGCCTCAGGGGCGAGGATCAGCCCCAGCATTTT. As protein: CASSLRGEDQPQHF.

This clone was seen a few times. The V gene is TRBV5-1, the J gene TRBJ2-7; a weak D match, TRBD1 (5 bases). V lost 0 bases, J lost 4 bases, and 8 bases lay in between. Germline loops: CDR1 SGHRS, CDR2 YFSETQ. The CDR3 spans 13 residues. This chain's CDR3 is CASSLGRAYEQYF. The CDR3 DNA reads TGCGCCAGCAGCTTGGGCAGGGCGTACGAGCAGTACTTC. Supplemented by reference TRBV5-1 and TRBJ2-7, the full variable domain reads KAGVTQTPRYLIKTRGQQVTLSCSPISGHRSVSWYQQTPGQGLQFLFEYFSETQRNKGNFPGRFSGRQFSNSRSEMNVSTLELGDSALYLCASSLGRAYEQYFGPGTRLTVT.

This clone was counted a single time. The chain employs TRBV3-1 (or the pseudogene TRBV3-2) and TRBJ2-3, with 11 bases lining up with TRBD1. Per the germline V gene, CDR1 is LGHDT and CDR2 is YNNKEL (reference sequence). Trimming at V came to 8 bases and at J to 6 bases, leaving 7 bases not matched to a gene. The CDR3 has 14 residues. The CDR3 protein is CASGWGQGGDTQYF. The CDR3 coding sequence is TGTGCCAGCGGCTGGGGACAGGGGGGGGATACGCAGTATTTT.

This clone was seen a handful of times. The genes are TRBV12-3 or TRBV12-4 and TRBJ2-1; D not resolved. The V end lost 4 bases, the J end lost 6 bases, and 7 bases lay between the germline ends. The CDR3 has 12 residues. The CDR3: CASSSTANEQFF. In DNA form, the CDR3 reads TGTGCCAGCAGTTCGACTGCCAATGAGCAGTTCTTC.

The rearrangement uses TRBV29-1 and TRBJ2-2, with TRBD1 matching 8 bases. CDR3 length equals 13 residues. V was clipped by 7 bases and J by 3 bases; unmatched bases: 4. From germline, CDR1 is SQVTM and CDR2 ANQGSEA. For the CDR3, the DNA is TGCAGCGCGTCGACAGGGGACACCGGGGAGCTGTTTTTT. The encoded protein is CSASTGDTGELFF.

The rearrangement links TRBV11-2 to TRBJ2-5, with TRBD1 matching 9 bases. Looked up from germline, CDR1 is SGHAT and CDR2 is FQNNGV. With 6 bases clipped from V and 5 bases from J, the junction kept 4 bases outside the gene matches. This CDR3 is built from 13 residues. Here the CDR3 DNA reads TGTGCCAGCAGGTCCGGGACAGGGGAGACCCAGTACTTC. Its translation is CASRSGTGETQYF.

This clone has only one observation. The chain combines TRBV24-1 with TRBJ1-5, with 8 bases lining up with TRBD1. From germline, CDR1 is KGHDR and CDR2 SFDVKD. V was pared by 3 bases and J by 7 bases, with 10 bases of the junction left unmatched. CDR3 size: 16 residues. The CDR3 sequence is CATSDPGQGIGQPQHF. In DNA form, the CDR3 reads TGTGCCACCAGTGATCCCGGACAGGGCATTGGGCAGCCCCAGCATTTT.

The chain joins TRBV6-2 or TRBV6-3 to TRBJ2-1; 8 bases line up with TRBD2. Germline trimming cut 6 bases from V and 11 bases from J; bases unmatched to any gene: 12. The germline gives CDR1 MNHEY, CDR2 SVGEGT. The CDR3 has 14 amino acids. The CDR3 region has the DNA TGTGCCAGCAGCGCTAGCGGGCCCCGCCATAAGCAGTTCTTC. It encodes CASSASGPRHKQFF.

The V and J genes are TRBV19 and TRBJ2-7; possibly TRBD1 for D (6 bases). The CDR3 sequence is 15 residues long. V shed 5 bases and J shed 2 bases, with 16 bases lying between them. CDR1 LNHDA and CDR2 SQIVND come from the germline V gene (reference sequence). The CDR3 nucleotides read TGTGCCAGTAGTCCTCCAGGGGCAAGGACCTACGAGCAGTACTTC. Its protein is CASSPPGARTYEQYF.

The chain recombines TRBV25-1 with TRBJ1-6; D unclear. Germline loops: CDR1 MGHDK, CDR2 SYGVNS. V gave up 5 bases and J gave up 10 bases, with 15 bases separating them. The CDR3 has 14 amino acids. CDR3 DNA: TGTGCCAGCAGTTTGGGAGGGCAGGAATCACCCCTCCACTTT. Protein: CASSLGGQESPLHF.